This TCR beta chain emerged from a study of shared clonotypes between healthy human individuals. Losses at the gene ends were 0 bases for V and 4 bases for J; bases not matched to a gene: 5. The V gene's germline CDR1 is SGHNT and CDR2 YYREEE (reference sequence). CDR3 length: 15 amino acids. Only in-frame clones appear in the TCRdb table, and some are missing; sequencing was by immunoSEQ multiplex PCR. The table records some 2.1 million clones, roughly 94% of them present only once. The sample taken for sequencing was naive CD4+ T cells sorted from blood. As to subset: CD45RA+ positively selected. V and J are TRBV5-4 and TRBJ2-7; 9 bases align to TRBD1. This TCR was sampled from a man between 18 and 35 years old in good health. CDR3 nucleotides: TGTGCCAGCAGCTTGGGTGGGACAGGGCTTTACGAGCAGTACTTC. Its translation is CASSLGGTGLYEQYF.